The 32 T cell receptor beta chains given below trace back to one sample, sequenced in a study of cytomegalovirus exposure and HLA in healthy donors. Vbeta (60) and Jbeta (13) primers were used in the PCR. Produced via immunoSEQ multiplex PCR; TCRdb's table is partial and in-frame only. The sample gives 150,000 to 200,000 clones, around 86% of which show up once; approximately 6.3% is in the top ten. Sequenced sample: PBMCs. These receptors all come from a middle-aged man in good health and CMV-seropositive.

The chain uses TRBV5-1 and TRBJ2-3, with 8 bases matching TRBD2. The V gene's germline CDR1 is SGHRS and CDR2 YFSETQ. Trimming took 3 bases from V and 0 from J; bases not matched to a gene: 3. This CDR3 spans 15 amino acids. In DNA, the CDR3 is TGCGCCAGCAGCTCAGCGGGGGTAAGCACAGATACGCAGTATTTT. Protein: CASSSAGVSTDTQYF.

The chain recombines TRBV6-6 with TRBJ2-7; 8 bases map to TRBD1. Germline lookup yields CDR1 MNHNY and CDR2 SVGAGI (reference sequence). This CDR3 has 14 residues. After removal of 6 bases from V and 0 bases from J, the junction contained 4 bases not matched to a gene. The CDR3 loop reads CASRPDRVSYEQYF. The CDR3 nucleotides read TGTGCCAGCAGACCGGACAGGGTCTCCTACGAGCAGTACTTC.

The chain links TRBV27 to TRBJ2-7; a weak D match, TRBD1 (6 bases). The CDR3 sequence is 16 residues long. The germline CDR1 and CDR2 sequences are MNHEY and SMNVEV (reference sequence). Deletions cut 2 bases from V and 3 bases from J, with 17 bases between. This CDR3 reads CASSLGHHRENYEQYF. The CDR3 DNA sequence: TGTGCCAGCAGTTTAGGCCACCACAGGGAAAACTACGAGCAGTACTTC.

The gene calls are TRBV7-8 and TRBJ1-5; possible D gene TRBD1, 6 bases. There are 14 residues in the CDR3. V was pared by 2 bases and J by 5 bases, with 10 bases between. CDR1 and CDR2 (germline): SGHVS, FQNEAQ. This CDR3 reads CASSLTGGYQPQHF. In DNA, the CDR3 is TGTGCCAGCAGCTTAACTGGGGGCTATCAGCCCCAGCATTTT.

The chain links TRBV18 to TRBJ1-2, with 9 positions matching TRBD1. Germline V gene data show CDR1 as KGHSH and CDR2 as LQKENI. V was pared by 2 bases and J by 6 bases, with 16 bases of the junction left unmatched. The CDR3 has 18 amino acids. CDR3 nucleotides: TGTGCCAGCTCACCAGTTGGGACAGGGAAACTTCCGGGCCATGGCTACACCTTC. It encodes CASSPVGTGKLPGHGYTF.

About this clone itself: Relative to the germline gene, one junction end is altered; a read error may explain this. This chain joins TRBV7-7 and TRBJ2-5, with D possibly TRBD1 on 6 matching bases. The CDR3 consists of 14 residues. The germline gives CDR1 SSHAT, CDR2 FNYEAQ (reference sequence). The CDR3 protein is CASSLGRQVETQYF. The CDR3 DNA follows: TGTGCTAGCAGCTTAGGGCGACAGGTGGAGACCCAGTACTTC. Supplemented by reference TRBV7-7 and TRBJ2-5, the full variable domain reads GAGVSQSPRYKVTKRGQDVTLRCDPISSHATLYWYQQALGQGPEFLTYFNYEAQPDKSGLPSDRFSAERPEGSISTLTIQRTEQRDSAMYRCASSLGRQVETQYFGPGTRLLVL.

The chain joins TRBV19 to TRBJ2-7; tentatively, D is TRBD2 (7 bases). CDR1 is LNHDA and CDR2 is SQIVND in the germline V gene (reference sequence). V lost 3 bases and J 6 bases, leaving 21 bases between the germline ends. This CDR3 is 16 amino acids long. CDR3: CASSIGGGPGAGEQYF. In nucleotides, the CDR3 is TGTGCCAGTAGTATTGGGGGGGGGCCTGGGGCTGGCGAGCAGTACTTC. Drawing the rest from reference TRBV19 and TRBJ2-7, the complete variable domain is DGGITQSPKYLFRKEGQNVTLSCEQNLNHDAMYWYRQDPGQGLRLIYYSQIVNDFQKGDIAEGYSVSREKKESFPLTVTSAQKNPTAFYLCASSIGGGPGAGEQYFGPGTRLTVT.

The chain carries TRBV7-9 and TRBJ1-1, with 7 bases fitting TRBD1. The length of the CDR3 is 14 residues. CDR1 and CDR2 (germline): SEHNR, FQNEAQ (reference sequence). The trim removed 5 bases at V and 7 bases at J, leaving 10 bases unmatched. The CDR3 region is CASSPLQGSGEAFF. DNA of the CDR3: TGTGCCAGCAGCCCCTTACAGGGGTCAGGTGAAGCTTTCTTT.

The chain combines TRBV27 with TRBJ2-1; no clear D. Between the trimmed V and J ends, which lost 4 bases and 5 bases, there was a span of 9 bases. This CDR3 is built from 13 residues. Germline CDR1 reads MNHEY; CDR2 reads SMNVEV (reference sequence). CDR3 sequence (DNA): TGTGCCAGCAGTTCGCGGCTACACAATGAGCAGTTCTTC. This translates into CASSSRLHNEQFF.

The J gene is TRBJ1-4, the V gene TRBV18; tentatively, D is TRBD1 (5 bases). There are 14 residues in the CDR3. V lost 1 base, J lost 6 bases, and 9 bases lay in between. Germline V gene lookup returns CDR1 KGHSH and CDR2 LQKENI. In nucleotides, the CDR3 is TGTGCCAGCTCACCACAGGGGAGGGATGAAAAACTGTTTTTT. It translates to CASSPQGRDEKLFF. The variable domain in full, with the rest retrieved from reference TRBV18 and TRBJ1-4, is NAGVMQNPRHLVRRRGQEARLRCSPMKGHSHVYWYRQLPEEGLKFMVYLQKENIIDESGMPKERFSAEFPKEGPSILRIQQVVRGDSAAYFCASSPQGRDEKLFFGSGTQLSVL.

This chain connects TRBV4-1 to TRBJ1-3; the D gene is possibly TRBD1 (6 bases). In germline, CDR1 is MGHRA, CDR2 YSYEKL. The CDR3 has 18 amino acids. Trimming cost V 1 base and J 0 bases, with 16 bases left between them. CDR3 loop: CASSQVGLTGTSGNTIYF. The CDR3 DNA sequence: TGCGCCAGCAGCCAAGTGGGGCTCACAGGGACCTCTGGAAACACCATATATTTT.

The V and J genes are TRBV9 and TRBJ1-2; the D gene is possibly TRBD1 (6 bases). Trimming shortened V by 4 bases and J by 5 bases, and 18 bases separated the two germline ends. Germline assignment: CDR1 SGDLS and CDR2 YYNGEE. The CDR3 runs to 15 residues. The CDR3 sequence: CASSTSRGGSYGYTF. The CDR3 coding sequence is TGTGCCAGCAGCACAAGCAGGGGAGGGTCTTATGGCTACACCTTC.

The V gene is TRBV6-1, the J gene TRBJ2-7, with D perhaps TRBD1 (6 bases). The germline V and J ends were trimmed by 10 bases and 2 bases, with 15 bases remaining between them. The CDR3 covers 13 residues. Germline loops: CDR1 MNHNS, CDR2 SASEGT. In DNA, the CDR3 is TGTGCCATCCTTAACAGGGTCACCTACGAGCAGTACTTC. Its protein is CAILNRVTYEQYF.

The chain uses TRBV7-2 and TRBJ1-2; D is unclear. This CDR3 spans 13 amino acids. V lost 6 bases, J lost 10 bases, and 18 bases lay in between. CDR1 SGHTA and CDR2 FQGNSA come from the germline V gene. This chain's CDR3 is CASSDRVYGVYTF. CDR3 sequence (DNA): TGTGCCAGCAGTGACCGGGTTTACGGGGTCTACACCTTC.

The chain employs TRBV12-5 and TRBJ1-2; possible D gene TRBD1, 5 bases. The CDR3 has 13 amino acids. Germline assignment: CDR1 LGHNT and CDR2 FRNRAP. With 0 bases removed from V and 4 bases from J, the gap between germline ends came to 6 bases. The CDR3 bases are TGTGCTAGTGGTTTGGTACAGGTCTATGGCTACACCTTC. Translating gives CASGLVQVYGYTF. Together with reference TRBV12-5 and TRBJ1-2, the CDR3 gives the full variable domain: DARVTQTPRHKVTEMGQEVTMRCQPILGHNTVFWYRQTMMQGLELLAYFRNRAPLDDSGMPKDRFSAEMPDATLATLKIQPSEPRDSAVYFCASGLVQVYGYTFGSGTRLTVV.

Concerning this clone: Other DNA variants within this sample encode the same CDR3. The CDR3 loop is CASSPRSGGSYEQYF. CDR3 coding DNA: TGTGCCAGCAGCCCTCGGTCGGGGGGCTCCTACGAGCAGTACTTC. V usage is TRBV5-4 and J usage is TRBJ2-7; TRBD2 agrees at 7 bases. With V trimmed by 4 bases and J by 0 bases, 7 bases remained unmatched. The V gene's germline CDR1 is SGHNT and CDR2 YYREEE (reference sequence). The CDR3 consists of 15 residues.

The chain links TRBV5-1 to TRBJ2-5; D is unresolved. The CDR3 is made up of 14 amino acids. CDR1 is SGHRS, CDR2 YFSETQ, per germline. Trimming left V 0 bases short and J 5 bases short, with 11 bases between. The CDR3 nucleotides read TGCGCCAGCAGCTTGGTAGCTAGTCAGGAGACCCAGTACTTC. Its translation: CASSLVASQETQYF. The full variable domain, its missing parts supplied by reference TRBV5-1 and TRBJ2-5, is KAGVTQTPRYLIKTRGQQVTLSCSPISGHRSVSWYQQTPGQGLQFLFEYFSETQRNKGNFPGRFSGRQFSNSRSEMNVSTLELGDSALYLCASSLVASQETQYFGPGTRLLVL.

The chain is built from TRBV10-3 and TRBJ1-1; D unresolved. CDR1 and CDR2 (germline): ENHRY, SYGVKD. Trimming took 6 bases from V and 7 from J, leaving 9 bases between them. This CDR3 contains 11 residues. The CDR3 sequence is CAISERVEAFF. Written as DNA, the CDR3 is TGTGCCATCAGCGAACGGGTTGAAGCTTTCTTT.

This chain uses TRBV11-2 with TRBJ1-1; 7 nucleotides match TRBD1. With V trimmed by 5 bases and J by 10 bases, 16 bases remained unmatched. Germline CDR1 SGHAT, CDR2 FQNNGV. CDR3 length equals 15 residues. CDR3 DNA sequence: TGTGCCAGCAGCCCAACTACAGGGGAAGGATGGGGAGCTTTCTTT. Its translation: CASSPTTGEGWGAFF.

The chain couples TRBV4-2 to TRBJ1-4, with D maybe TRBD1 (5 bases). The CDR3 is made up of 15 amino acids. CDR1 and CDR2 from the germline V gene are LGHNA and YNFKEQ. V lost 3 bases and J lost 4, with 12 bases in between. The CDR3 region has the DNA TGTGCCAGCAGCCAGAAGACAGATGTTAATGAAAAACTGTTTTTT. Translating gives CASSQKTDVNEKLFF.

This clone was counted between two and nine times. The same CDR3 arises from other DNA sequences in this sample as well. This rearrangement joins TRBV7-6 to TRBJ2-3; possible D gene TRBD2, 6 bases. V lost 1 base and J 3 bases, leaving 8 bases between the germline ends. The germline V gene encodes CDR1 SGHVS and CDR2 FNYEAQ. There are 14 residues in the CDR3. DNA of the CDR3: TGTGCCAGCAGCTTAGTGGGAGGAACAGATACGCAGTATTTT. This encodes CASSLVGGTDTQYF.

This clone has just a few counts. This chain joins TRBV30 and TRBJ1-4; 9 positions agree with TRBD1. CDR1 is GTSNPN, CDR2 SVGIG, per germline (reference sequence). With V trimmed by 2 bases and J by 10 bases, 14 bases remained unmatched. This CDR3 region has 16 residues. DNA for the CDR3: TGTGCCTGGAGTACCAATCCCGGGACAGGGCCTGGAAAACTGTTTTTT. This translates into CAWSTNPGTGPGKLFF.

Only a few counts were recorded for this clone. The genes are TRBV5-4 and TRBJ1-2, with D tentatively TRBD1 (6 bases). Germline loops: CDR1 SGHNT, CDR2 YYREEE (reference sequence). The V and J ends lost 3 bases and 4 bases respectively, with 19 bases between them. The CDR3 is 16 residues long. CDR3 sequence reads: CASSSPVGGQFYGYTF. CDR3 sequence (DNA): TGTGCCAGCAGCTCCCCGGTCGGGGGGCAATTCTATGGCTACACCTTC.

This chain uses TRBV5-1 with TRBJ2-5, with TRBD1 matching 10 bases. V was clipped by 5 bases and J by 5 bases; unmatched bases: 6. The CDR3 runs 14 residues. CDR1 SGHRS and CDR2 YFSETQ come from the germline V gene. CDR3 nucleotide sequence: TGCGCCAGCAGTCGGCCGGGACAGGGGGAGACCCAGTACTTC. This translates into CASSRPGQGETQYF. Full variable domain (rest looked up from reference TRBV5-1 and TRBJ2-5): KAGVTQTPRYLIKTRGQQVTLSCSPISGHRSVSWYQQTPGQGLQFLFEYFSETQRNKGNFPGRFSGRQFSNSRSEMNVSTLELGDSALYLCASSRPGQGETQYFGPGTRLLVL.

V gene TRBV4-1 combines with J gene TRBJ2-2; TRBD2 aligns across 14 bases. The germline V gene has CDR1 MGHRA and CDR2 YSYEKL. V lost 5 bases to trimming and J lost 8 bases; unmatched junction nucleotides: 16. This CDR3 is built from 19 residues. The CDR3 loop reads CASSTPGLAGERPGGELFF. CDR3 nucleotide sequence: TGCGCCAGCAGCACCCCGGGACTAGCGGGGGAGCGGCCGGGGGGGGAGCTGTTTTTT.

The chain joins TRBV28 to TRBJ1-2, with D unresolved. V lost 3 bases and J lost 5, with 7 bases in between. This CDR3 spans 12 amino acids. The germline V gene encodes CDR1 MDHEN and CDR2 SYDVKM. CDR3 loop: CASSFLEYGYTF. CDR3 nucleotide sequence: TGTGCCAGCAGTTTCTTAGAGTATGGCTACACCTTC.

This clone came up a few times. The genes are TRBV5-6 and TRBJ2-5; 9 bases align to TRBD2. The CDR3 has 15 residues. The J segment lost 5 bases and the V segment lost 0 bases, leaving 5 bases of the junction unmatched. The germline gives CDR1 SGHDT, CDR2 YYEEEE. The CDR3 DNA follows: TGTGCCAGCAGCTTGGATGGGACTAGCTGGGAGACCCAGTACTTC. Amino acid sequence: CASSLDGTSWETQYF.

The table lists this clone with a few counts. Written as DNA, the CDR3 is TGTGCCAGTAGTATTGGGCTGGGCGCGAACACCGGGGAGCTGTTTTTT. Translated: CASSIGLGANTGELFF. The genes are TRBV19 and TRBJ2-2; D uncertain. CDR1 and CDR2 from the germline V gene are LNHDA and SQIVND (reference sequence). The V and J ends lost 3 bases and 0 bases respectively, with 11 bases between them. The CDR3 is 16 residues long. Looking up the rest from reference TRBV19 and TRBJ2-2 gives the full variable domain: DGGITQSPKYLFRKEGQNVTLSCEQNLNHDAMYWYRQDPGQGLRLIYYSQIVNDFQKGDIAEGYSVSREKKESFPLTVTSAQKNPTAFYLCASSIGLGANTGELFFGEGSRLTVL.

This rearrangement joins TRBV9 to TRBJ1-2; D is unresolved. The CDR3 consists of 14 residues. Looked up from germline, CDR1 is SGDLS and CDR2 is YYNGEE. The germline V and J ends were trimmed by 0 bases and 6 bases, with 12 bases remaining between them. CDR3 protein: CASSVGVQDDGYTF. For the CDR3, the DNA is TGTGCCAGCAGCGTAGGAGTGCAGGATGATGGCTACACCTTC.

V usage is TRBV2 and J usage is TRBJ2-4, with 12 bases that match TRBD1. The CDR3 covers 13 residues. The V gene end was trimmed by 9 bases and the J gene end by 9 bases; junction bases not matched to a gene: 6. CDR1 SNHLY and CDR2 FYNNEI come from the germline V gene. Here the CDR3 DNA reads TGTGCCAGTATGGGACAGGGGGCTAGCATTCAGTACTTC. It specifies CASMGQGASIQYF. The complete variable domain, with remaining parts taken from reference TRBV2 and TRBJ2-4, reads EPEVTQTPSHQVTQMGQEVILRCVPISNHLYFYWYRQILGQKVEFLVSFYNNEISEKSEIFDDQFSVERPDGSNFTLKIRSTKLEDSAMYFCASMGQGASIQYFGAGTRLSVL.

The chain recombines TRBV7-9 with TRBJ1-1, with D possibly being TRBD1 (6 bases). CDR1 and CDR2 from the germline V gene are SEHNR and FQNEAQ (reference sequence). V lost 8 bases, J lost 4 bases, and 11 bases lay in between. This CDR3 is built from 12 residues. The CDR3 reads CASSRGLTEAFF. The CDR3 DNA sequence: TGTGCCAGCTCCAGGGGCCTCACTGAAGCTTTCTTT.

V usage is TRBV6-1 and J usage is TRBJ1-2; TRBD1 aligns across 7 bases. The J segment lost 8 bases and the V segment lost 6 bases, leaving 3 bases of the junction unmatched. The length of the CDR3 is 11 residues. The germline CDR1 and CDR2 sequences are MNHNS and SASEGT. This CDR3 reads CASRGQRGYTF. CDR3 bases: TGTGCCAGCAGGGGACAGCGGGGCTACACCTTC.